The entry below gives a single TCR beta chain sequence along with its context. Original data processing: Reference gene primer amplification yielded estimated nucleated cell counts. Method: immunoSEQ multiplex PCR; TCRdb's copy keeps in-frame clones and lacks some. The V and J calls and clone size were taken over from that table, and D and trimming were inferred from the DNA. The data contain tens of thousands of clones, more than 70% of them seen just once; the ten biggest clones take up about 4.6%. This sample stems from a study of blood T cell repertoires in COVID-19. Study background: The United States, Italy and Spain supplied acute and convalescent COVID-19 samples. The cDNA or gDNA used as material had been derived from T cells, B-cell-depleted T cells, or PBMCs.

Trimming took off 2 bases at V and 7 bases at J, with 12 bases between the two ends. Germline CDR1 and CDR2: MNHEY and SMNVEV (reference sequence). The CDR3 is made up of 15 amino acids. The genes are TRBV27 and TRBJ1-6, with D possibly being TRBD1 (5 bases). The receptor comes from a human donor in a cohort sampled during active COVID-19. Sequenced sample: peripheral blood. The CDR3 region is CASSLGAAGNSPLHF. The CDR3 DNA sequence: TGTGCCAGCAGTTTAGGGGCAGCAGGGAATTCACCCCTCCACTTT.